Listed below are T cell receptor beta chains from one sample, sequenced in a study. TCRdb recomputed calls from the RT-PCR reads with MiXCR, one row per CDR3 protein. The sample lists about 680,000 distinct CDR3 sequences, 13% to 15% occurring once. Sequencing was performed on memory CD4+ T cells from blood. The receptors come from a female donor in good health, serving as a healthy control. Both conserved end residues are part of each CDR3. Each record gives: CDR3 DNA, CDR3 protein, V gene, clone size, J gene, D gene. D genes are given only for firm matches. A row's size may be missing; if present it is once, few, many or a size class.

cdr3_nt: TGTGCCAGCACCACCCTGGGAAACACCGGGGAGCTGTTTTTT
cdr3_aa: CASTTLGNTGELFF
v_call: TRBV12-3/TRBV12-4
clone_size: few
j_call: TRBJ2-2
d_call: -

cdr3_nt: TGCAGCGTTGAGCGGACTAGCGGGAGCGAGCAGTACTTC
cdr3_aa: CSVERTSGSEQYF
v_call: TRBV29-1
clone_size: -
j_call: TRBJ2-7
d_call: TRBD2

cdr3_nt: TGCAGTGCTAGAGATCAGGGCAACAGAAGAGGGGTGGAGACCCAGTACTTC
cdr3_aa: CSARDQGNRRGVETQYF
v_call: TRBV20-1
clone_size: -
j_call: TRBJ2-5
d_call: -

cdr3_nt: TGTGCCAGCAGCTTGGGCGGGCAGGGGGGATTCTCCTATGTTAGCAATCAGCCCCAGCATTTT
cdr3_aa: CASSLGGQGGFSYVSNQPQHF
v_call: TRBV7-2
clone_size: -
j_call: TRBJ1-5
d_call: TRBD1

cdr3_nt: TGTGCCAGCAGTCCCGGACATAGCAATCAGCCCCAGCATTTT
cdr3_aa: CASSPGHSNQPQHF
v_call: TRBV28
clone_size: few
j_call: TRBJ1-5
d_call: -

cdr3_nt: TGCGCCAGCAGCCAGCCGGGACAGGGAAGGGATGGCTACACCTTC
cdr3_aa: CASSQPGQGRDGYTF
v_call: TRBV5-1
clone_size: -
j_call: TRBJ1-2
d_call: TRBD1

cdr3_nt: TGTGCCAGCAGTTACTCGCGACTACCGGGGGGGGCCTATAATTCACCCCTCCACTTT
cdr3_aa: CASSYSRLPGGAYNSPLHF
v_call: TRBV6-5
clone_size: many
j_call: TRBJ1-6
d_call: -

cdr3_nt: TGCAGTGCTAGAGGCCCGGACAGGGATACTGAAGCTTTCTTT
cdr3_aa: CSARGPDRDTEAFF
v_call: TRBV20-1
clone_size: few
j_call: TRBJ1-1
d_call: TRBD1

cdr3_nt: TGTGCCAGCAAACGATTCACAGGGGGTAGCAATCAGCCCCAGCATTTT
cdr3_aa: CASKRFTGGSNQPQHF
v_call: TRBV6-6
clone_size: many
j_call: TRBJ1-5
d_call: TRBD1

cdr3_nt: TGCGCCAGCAGCTTGGCCGGGACAGGGAACACTGAAGCTTTCTTT
cdr3_aa: CASSLAGTGNTEAFF
v_call: TRBV5-1
clone_size: many
j_call: TRBJ1-1
d_call: TRBD1

cdr3_nt: TGTGCCAGCAACCCAGTGGGCTCTGGGGCCAACGTCCTGACTTTC
cdr3_aa: CASNPVGSGANVLTF
v_call: TRBV12-3/TRBV12-4
clone_size: many
j_call: TRBJ2-6
d_call: -